This TCR beta chain was profiled in a study of blood T cell repertoires in COVID-19. Study-level background: Whether acute or convalescent, the COVID-19 samples came from the United States, Italy and Spain.

V shed 7 bases and J shed 5 bases, with 10 bases lying between them. Per germline, CDR1 SGDLS and CDR2 YYNGEE. CDR3 length: 12 residues. In the study's own analysis: Amplified reference gene primers provided the basis for estimating nucleated cell counts. Clones were read by immunoSEQ multiplex PCR, and TCRdb kept only the in-frame ones, dropping some. That table gives V, J and clone size, and the DNA gave D and trimming. The data hold 250,000 to 300,000 clones, with about 88% observed a single time. Material: peripheral blood. The chain has TRBV9 and TRBJ2-1, with a weak D call TRBD2 (6 bases). The clonotype comes from a man younger than 30 with active or convalescent COVID-19. CDR3 residues: CASQSGDNEQFF. The CDR3 nucleotides are TGTGCCAGCCAATCGGGAGACAATGAGCAGTTCTTC.